This T cell receptor (beta chain) was recovered during a study of OX40 agonist ivuxolimab in advanced cancers. Study-level background: Eligibility admitted prior anti-PD-1, anti-PD-L1 or anti-CTLA-4 therapy; 35% to 40% had some. The study's findings and limits: CD8+ T cells (on average) carried more expanded clones than CD4+ T cells.

V lost 3 bases to trimming and J lost 10 bases, with 16 bases between them. The CDR3 runs to 14 residues. Germline CDR1 is LNHDA and CDR2 is SQIVND (reference sequence). Here immunoSEQ multiplex PCR was the method, and the copy in TCRdb shows in-frame clones only, minus some. The sample records about 35,000 clones, 84% being singletons. The sampling schedule covered blood at baseline, cycle 4 day 1, and cycle 7 day 1. For this clone: Its target is not known.

The chain combines TRBV19 with TRBJ2-1, with D unclear. The sequence was obtained from an adult with an advanced solid tumor such as melanoma, head and neck, liver or kidney cancer. Sequencing was performed on CD4+ or CD8+ T cells sorted from blood, taken in a trial of the OX40 agonist ivuxolimab. This CDR3 reads CASSIRGPFGEQFF. The CDR3 DNA follows: TGTGCCAGTAGTATTCGAGGACCCTTTGGGGAGCAGTTCTTC.